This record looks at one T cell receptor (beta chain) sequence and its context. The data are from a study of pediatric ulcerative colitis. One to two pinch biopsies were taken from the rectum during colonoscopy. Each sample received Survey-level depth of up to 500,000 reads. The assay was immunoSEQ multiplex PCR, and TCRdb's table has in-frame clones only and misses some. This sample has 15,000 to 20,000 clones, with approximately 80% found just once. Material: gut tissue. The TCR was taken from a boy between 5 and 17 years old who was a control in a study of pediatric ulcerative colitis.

The CDR3 is CASSKGLAGGSDTQYF. Here the CDR3 DNA reads TGTGCCAGCAGCAAAGGGCTAGCGGGAGGCTCTGATACGCAGTATTTT. The genes are TRBV7-9 and TRBJ2-3; TRBD2 matches at 11 bases. The germline gives CDR1 SEHNR, CDR2 FQNEAQ (reference sequence). J gave up 6 bases and V 5 bases, and 10 bases lay outside the gene matches. This CDR3 spans 16 amino acids.